What follows are 11 T cell receptor beta chains derived from one specimen sequenced in a study of identifying expanded T cells in peripheral blood (dated by TCRdb to about 2019). The library relied on the immunoSEQ multiplex PCR assay. TCRdb holds this immuneACCESS table with in-frame rearrangements only. Some clones are missing; in checked studies, unresolved V genes explain under half, and the rest has no known cause. The sample table contains tens of thousands of clones; only one count was recorded for 70% to 90% of them. The ten largest clonotypes hold 4.5% to 7% of the sample. What was sequenced was blood. Receptor source: a person between 18 and 69 years old in good health.

This chain connects TRBV2 to TRBJ2-7; D is ambiguous. Trimming shortened V by 2 bases and J by 3 bases, and 8 bases separated the two germline ends. The CDR3 has 13 residues. Germline CDR1 is SNHLY and CDR2 is FYNNEI. Here the CDR3 DNA reads TGTGCCAGCAGTGAAAGCCTGGTCTACGAGCAGTACTTC. Translating gives CASSESLVYEQYF.

The chain couples TRBV29-1 to TRBJ1-1; weak D call: TRBD1 (6 bases). CDR1 is SQVTM, CDR2 ANQGSEA, per germline. The CDR3 sequence is 12 residues long. V lost 1 base to trimming and J lost 8 bases, with 11 bases between them. For the CDR3, the DNA is TGCAGCGTTGAAGGGTTCGGACAGGAAGCTTTCTTT. Translation gives CSVEGFGQEAFF. The whole variable domain, remainder taken from reference TRBV29-1 and TRBJ1-1, is SAVISQKPSRDICQRGTSLTIQCQVDSQVTMMFWYRQQPGQSLTLIATANQGSEATYESGFVIDKFPISRPNLTFSTLTVSNMSPEDSSIYLCSVEGFGQEAFFGQGTRLTVV.

V usage is TRBV9 and J usage is TRBJ1-1, with D perhaps matching TRBD1 (5 bases). The germline gives CDR1 SGDLS, CDR2 YYNGEE. The CDR3 runs 13 residues. Deletions cut 5 bases from V and 1 base from J, with 9 bases between. CDR3 in DNA: TGTGCCAGCAGTAATGGACAGAACACTGAAGCTTTCTTT. Translating it yields CASSNGQNTEAFF.

The CDR3 loop reads CASSVGGSFGDTQYF. CDR3 sequence (DNA): TGTGCCAGCAGCGTAGGGGGGTCCTTCGGAGATACGCAGTATTTT. V is TRBV9 and J is TRBJ2-3, with D tentatively TRBD1 or TRBD2 (5 bases each). V was pared by 0 bases and J by 5 bases, with 13 bases between. There are 15 residues in the CDR3. Germline V gene lookup returns CDR1 SGDLS and CDR2 YYNGEE. The whole variable domain, remainder taken from reference TRBV9 and TRBJ2-3, is DSGVTQTPKHLITATGQRVTLRCSPRSGDLSVYWYQQSLDQGLQFLIQYYNGEERAKGNILERFSAQQFPDLHSELNLSSLELGDSALYFCASSVGGSFGDTQYFGPGTRLTVL.

J is TRBJ1-3 and V is TRBV5-1; D gene ambiguous. The CDR3 extends over 15 amino acids. The V end lost 1 base, the J end lost 4 bases, and 12 bases lay between the germline ends. Germline V lookup: CDR1 SGHRS, CDR2 YFSETQ. In DNA form, the CDR3 reads TGCGCCAGCAGCTTGTTCACAGCAACCGGAAACACCATATATTTT. Its protein is CASSLFTATGNTIYF.

The J gene is TRBJ2-5, the V gene TRBV7-9, with no clear D. Deletions cut 1 base from V and 5 bases from J, with 8 bases between. CDR3 length equals 13 residues. Germline CDR1 is SEHNR and CDR2 is FQNEAQ (reference sequence). The CDR3 spells CASSLESSETQYF. The CDR3 nucleotides read TGTGCCAGCAGCTTAGAGAGTAGTGAGACCCAGTACTTC.

In this sample, this clone turned up once. CDR3 in amino acids: CASSLGSADTQYF. The CDR3, as DNA: TGTGCCAGCAGCTTGGGATCCGCAGATACGCAGTATTTT. The J gene is TRBJ2-3, the V gene TRBV7-9; no firm D call. V dropped 3 bases and J dropped 4 bases, with 8 bases sitting between them. From germline, CDR1 is SEHNR and CDR2 FQNEAQ (reference sequence). This CDR3 region has 13 residues.

In its sample, this clone was seen once. The rearrangement links TRBV5-6 to TRBJ2-1; 10 nucleotides line up with TRBD1. The CDR3 has 14 amino acids. With 3 bases clipped from V and 7 bases from J, the junction kept 4 bases outside the gene matches. CDR1 is SGHDT, CDR2 YYEEEE, per germline. The CDR3 region is CASSSRDRGNEQFF. In DNA form, the CDR3 reads TGTGCCAGCAGCTCACGGGACAGGGGAAATGAGCAGTTCTTC.

J is TRBJ2-7 and V is TRBV15; D possibly uses TRBD1 or TRBD2 (5 bases each). The ends were cut back, 4 bases at V and 2 bases at J, with 12 bases in the middle. The CDR3 spans 14 residues. Germline lookup yields CDR1 LNHNV and CDR2 YYDKDF (reference sequence). The CDR3 reads CATSTRDGTYEQYF. CDR3 bases: TGTGCCACCAGCACCCGGGACGGGACCTACGAGCAGTACTTC.

The chain carries TRBV12-5 and TRBJ2-1; 9 positions agree with TRBD2. The V segment lost 0 bases and the J segment 2 bases; nucleotides outside the gene matches: 8. The V gene's germline CDR1 is LGHNT and CDR2 FRNRAP. The CDR3 is made up of 18 amino acids. The CDR3 loop is CASGLVLGLAGTYNEQFF. The CDR3, as DNA: TGTGCTAGTGGTTTGGTACTCGGGCTAGCGGGAACCTACAATGAGCAGTTCTTC.

The rearrangement joins TRBV6-1 to TRBJ1-4, with D perhaps matching TRBD1 (5 bases). Trimming took 1 base from V and 8 from J, leaving 11 bases between them. Germline loops: CDR1 MNHNS, CDR2 SASEGT. CDR3 size: 14 residues. CDR3 nucleotides: TGTGCCAGCAGTGAAGGGGGCCTGGGCGAAAAACTGTTTTTT. This gives the protein CASSEGGLGEKLFF.